The 20 T cell receptor beta chains listed next were all sequenced from one sample in a study of response to subunit inactivated influenza vaccine. One entry per CDR3 protein results from TCRdb running MiXCR on the RT-PCR reads. The repertoire holds about 700,000 distinct CDR3 sequences, approximately 14% seen once, with 5.5% to 7% in the top ten. Source: PBMCs from blood, taken around 15 days before vaccination. The origin of the receptors is a man in his forties or fifties who received an inactivated influenza vaccine.

The chain joins TRBV19 to TRBJ2-2; D is possibly TRBD2 (5 bases). This CDR3 region has 14 residues. V dropped 6 bases and J dropped 0 bases, with 8 bases sitting between them. Germline V gene data show CDR1 as LNHDA and CDR2 as SQIVND (reference sequence). The CDR3 protein is CASSPLANTGELFF. CDR3 sequence (DNA): TGTGCCAGTAGCCCACTAGCGAACACCGGGGAGCTGTTTTTT.

This clonotype turned up a few times. The V and J genes are TRBV7-2 and TRBJ2-7; D unresolved. The CDR3 covers 15 residues. In germline, CDR1 is SGHTA, CDR2 FQGNSA. Trimming took 1 base from V and 3 from J, leaving 13 bases between them. The CDR3: CASSLVSNSYYEQYF. CDR3 bases: TGTGCCAGCAGCTTAGTTTCTAACAGTTACTACGAGCAGTACTTC.

The chain carries TRBV4-3 and TRBJ1-4, with D perhaps matching TRBD1 (5 bases). V lost 0 bases, J lost 5 bases, and 13 bases lay in between. Germline values: CDR1 LGHNA, CDR2 YSLEER. This CDR3 is built from 16 residues. CDR3: CASSQEGRGANEKLFF. The CDR3 DNA sequence: TGCGCCAGCAGCCAAGAGGGGAGGGGCGCAAATGAAAAACTGTTTTTT.

This clonotype was seen only a few times. The chain is built from TRBV29-1 and TRBJ2-5, with D perhaps being TRBD1 or TRBD2 (6 bases each). With 6 bases removed from V and 1 base from J, the gap between germline ends came to 18 bases. The CDR3 contains 15 residues. Germline V gives CDR1 SQVTM, CDR2 ANQGSEA. The CDR3 DNA is TGCAGCGTGGATGTAGGGGGGCAGCCCCAAGAGACCCAGTACTTC. Residues: CSVDVGGQPQETQYF.

This clonotype was detected a few times. V and J are TRBV7-6 and TRBJ2-7; D call uncertain. This CDR3 is 13 amino acids long. Germline lookup yields CDR1 SGHVS and CDR2 FNYEAQ. V was cut by 7 bases and J by 5 bases, with 15 bases left in between. The CDR3 DNA reads TGTGCCAGCACCATTGGAGTCAGGAACGAGCAGTACTTC. Its protein is CASTIGVRNEQYF. Combining the CDR3 with reference TRBV7-6 and TRBJ2-7 gives the whole variable domain GAGVSQSPRYKVTKRGQDVALRCDPISGHVSLYWYRQALGQGPEFLTYFNYEAQQDKSGLPNDRFSAERPEGSISTLTIQRTEQRDSAMYRCASTIGVRNEQYFGPGTRLTVT.

This clonotype was counted between two and nine times. The J gene is TRBJ2-1, the V gene TRBV7-2, with D perhaps matching TRBD2 (5 bases). Germline loops: CDR1 SGHTA, CDR2 FQGNSA. Trimming stripped 5 bases from V and 6 bases from J, with 20 bases between. The CDR3 is 16 amino acids. CDR3 region: CASSLPKGGSLNEQFF. DNA of the CDR3: TGTGCCAGCAGCCTCCCTAAGGGCGGGTCCCTCAATGAGCAGTTCTTC.

In its sample, this clonotype was seen a few times. The genes are TRBV6-2 or TRBV6-3 and TRBJ2-1, with a tentative D call TRBD2 (5 bases). CDR1 MNHEY and CDR2 SVGEGT come from the germline V gene. This CDR3 is 14 amino acids long. V was clipped by 6 bases and J by 8 bases, with 17 bases between them. The CDR3 DNA follows: TGTGCCAGCAGAAAGCCGGTGGGAGCCCATGAGCAGTTCTTC. Translating gives CASRKPVGAHEQFF.

V usage is TRBV15 and J usage is TRBJ1-1, with 8 bases that match TRBD1. Losses at the gene ends were 0 bases for V and 5 bases for J; bases not matched to a gene: 5. Germline loops: CDR1 LNHNV, CDR2 YYDKDF (reference sequence). This CDR3 contains 15 residues. The CDR3 spells CATSRDQGAGTEAFF. The CDR3 coding sequence is TGTGCCACCAGCAGAGATCAGGGGGCAGGGACTGAAGCTTTCTTT.

The chain carries TRBV12-3 or TRBV12-4 and TRBJ2-1, with no clear D. This CDR3 spans 11 amino acids. Trimming stripped 7 bases from V and 9 bases from J, with 10 bases between. The CDR3: CASIARGEQFF. The DNA for the CDR3 is TGTGCCAGCATTGCTCGCGGTGAGCAGTTCTTC.

Concerning this clonotype: One junction end disagrees with the germline gene, perhaps due to a read error. The chain couples TRBV20-1 to TRBJ1-5, with TRBD1 as a possible D gene (5 bases). This CDR3 is built from 17 residues. Per the germline V gene, CDR1 is DFQATT and CDR2 is SNEGSKA (reference sequence). The CDR3 here is CCARDQWGKLGNQPQHF. The DNA for the CDR3 is TGCTGTGCTAGAGATCAGTGGGGGAAGTTAGGCAATCAGCCCCAGCATTTT.

This clonotype was observed a handful of times. The J gene is TRBJ2-4, the V gene TRBV29-1; 9 bases are a match to TRBD1. The CDR3 has 18 amino acids. Germline V gene data show CDR1 as SQVTM and CDR2 as ANQGSEA. The J segment lost 0 bases and the V segment lost 1 base, leaving 10 bases of the junction unmatched. The CDR3 coding sequence is TGCAGCGTTGAAGCCCACCCGGGACAGGGAATAGCCAAAAACATTCAGTACTTC. Protein sequence: CSVEAHPGQGIAKNIQYF.

The gene calls are TRBV6-2 or TRBV6-3 and TRBJ2-6, with D hard to call. Between the trimmed V and J ends, which lost 2 bases and 2 bases, there was a span of 13 bases. The CDR3 is 17 residues long. CDR1 is MNHEY and CDR2 is SVGEGT in the germline V gene. DNA for the CDR3: TGTGCCAGCAGTTACCCGTCCTACAAGCCTGGGGCCAACGTCCTGACTTTC. Translating gives CASSYPSYKPGANVLTF.

This clonotype showed up many times. The rearrangement uses TRBV7-9 and TRBJ1-3; D is ambiguous. V was clipped by 6 bases and J by 7 bases, with 16 bases between them. CDR3 length equals 14 residues. Germline V gene sequence: CDR1 SEHNR, CDR2 FQNEAQ (reference sequence). CDR3 bases: TGTGCCAGCAGTTCCCAGAACAGCGGCAACACCATATATTTT. This gives the protein CASSSQNSGNTIYF.

The V call is TRBV7-6, the J call TRBJ2-5, with D possibly matching TRBD1 (5 bases). The ends were cut back, 5 bases at V and 3 bases at J, with 10 bases in the middle. The CDR3 sequence is 13 residues long. Germline V CDR1 and CDR2: SGHVS, FNYEAQ. The CDR3 is CASSQGPKETQYF. DNA of the CDR3: TGTGCCAGCAGCCAGGGCCCAAAAGAGACCCAGTACTTC.

This clonotype has more than one count but fewer than ten. The rearrangement uses TRBV28 and TRBJ1-5, with D maybe TRBD1 (5 bases). Germline V gene lookup returns CDR1 MDHEN and CDR2 SYDVKM. The ends were cut back, 3 bases at V and 7 bases at J, with 13 bases in the middle. The CDR3 runs to 14 residues. CDR3 in DNA: TGTGCCAGCAGTTTTTTCAAGGGGACCCAGCCCCAGCATTTT. Translated: CASSFFKGTQPQHF.

This clonotype was recorded a few times. The V call is TRBV4-1, the J call TRBJ2-3; D may match TRBD1 or TRBD2 (5 bases each). This CDR3 contains 21 residues. V lost 0 bases and J 2 bases, leaving 27 bases between the germline ends. Germline assignment: CDR1 MGHRA and CDR2 YSYEKL. The CDR3 nucleotides are TGCGCCAGCAGCCAAGAGTATGGCTCCGTTGGAGGTAGGGGAGTCACAGATACGCAGTATTTT. It yields the protein CASSQEYGSVGGRGVTDTQYF.

J is TRBJ1-5 and V is TRBV7-2; D is undetermined. The germline gives CDR1 SGHTA, CDR2 FQGNSA. The CDR3 spans 16 residues. Trimming removed 6 bases at V and 3 bases at J, with 18 bases between. The CDR3 is CASSPRGRRLNQPQHF. CDR3 nucleotide sequence: TGTGCCAGCAGTCCCCGTGGGAGGCGACTCAATCAGCCCCAGCATTTT.

The chain has TRBV20-1 and TRBJ2-1, with 14 bases aligning to TRBD2. V shed 1 base, J shed 2 bases, and the junction held 10 bases outside the gene matches. In germline, CDR1 is DFQATT, CDR2 SNEGSKA (reference sequence). The CDR3 runs 19 residues. CDR3 region: CSARAAGTSGSRAYNEQFF. The DNA for the CDR3 is TGCAGTGCTAGAGCGGCCGGGACTAGCGGGAGTAGGGCCTACAATGAGCAGTTCTTC.

The J gene is TRBJ1-1, the V gene TRBV3-1; D unresolved. The germline gives CDR1 LGHDT, CDR2 YNNKEL (reference sequence). CDR3 size: 15 residues. V was pared by 0 bases and J by 4 bases, with 12 bases between. This chain's CDR3 is CASSQEAAVGTEAFF. Written as DNA, the CDR3 is TGTGCCAGCAGCCAAGAAGCGGCCGTGGGCACTGAAGCTTTCTTT.

This clonotype was picked up many times. CDR3 region: CASSPGTVYNEQFF. CDR3 in DNA: TGCGCCAGCAGCCCTGGGACAGTTTACAATGAGCAGTTCTTC. The rearrangement joins TRBV5-1 to TRBJ2-1, with TRBD1 matching 7 bases. The V gene end was trimmed by 4 bases and the J gene end by 4 bases; junction bases not matched to a gene: 5. Germline CDR1 SGHRS, CDR2 YFSETQ. This CDR3 spans 14 amino acids.